Listed below are T cell receptor beta chains from one sample, sequenced in a study of T cell repertoires in cytomegalovirus infection. TCRdb reprocessed the reads with MiXCR, giving one entry per CDR3 protein. Among 250,000 or so distinct CDR3 sequences, approximately 15% were seen once, and the ten largest hold approximately 44%. Specimen: CD8+ T cells from PBMCs. These TCRs come from a human donor in good health (CMV status not recorded). Some clones in this sample may be carry-over from other donors' samples. Both conserved end residues are part of each CDR3. The order of the fields is J gene, D gene, clone size, V gene, CDR3 DNA, CDR3 protein. D genes are given only for firm matches. Size is omitted from some rows. Given values are once, few, many or a class for expanded clones.

j_gene: TRBJ1-2; d_gene: TRBD1; abundance: many; v_gene: TRBV3-1; CDR3nt: TGTGCCAGCAGCCGGGGGACAGGGGACGGCTACACCTTC; CDR3aa: CASSRGTGDGYTF
j_gene: TRBJ2-7; d_gene: TRBD2; abundance: .; v_gene: TRBV20-1; CDR3nt: TGCAGTGCTAGGCCGCGGGGGGGCCCAGTCTACGAGCAGTACTTC; CDR3aa: CSARPRGGPVYEQYF
j_gene: TRBJ1-2; d_gene: .; abundance: .; v_gene: TRBV4-3; CDR3nt: TGCGCCAGCAGTAAAGGTCGGACGGATGGCTACACCTTC; CDR3aa: CASSKGRTDGYTF
j_gene: TRBJ2-5; d_gene: TRBD2; abundance: many; v_gene: TRBV6-2/TRBV6-3; CDR3nt: TGTGCCAGCAGTTCTAGCGGGGGGTGGGAGACCCAGTACTTC; CDR3aa: CASSSSGGWETQYF
j_gene: TRBJ2-7; d_gene: .; abundance: few; v_gene: TRBV5-4; CDR3nt: TGTGCCAGCAGCTTGTCTCACGACGAGCAGTACTTC; CDR3aa: CASSLSHDEQYF
j_gene: TRBJ1-2; d_gene: .; abundance: .; v_gene: TRBV19; CDR3nt: TGTGCCAGTACCTCCGGCAGGGCCCAGGACTATGGCTACACCTTC; CDR3aa: CASTSGRAQDYGYTF
j_gene: TRBJ2-7; d_gene: .; abundance: .; v_gene: TRBV6-6; CDR3nt: TGTGCCAGCAGTTTGGTCAGGGTGGTTCCCTACGAGCAGTACTTC; CDR3aa: CASSLVRVVPYEQYF
j_gene: TRBJ1-1; d_gene: .; abundance: many; v_gene: TRBV29-1; CDR3nt: TGCAGCGTTGCAAGGGAATACTCTGAAGCTTTCTTT; CDR3aa: CSVAREYSEAFF
j_gene: TRBJ1-1; d_gene: .; abundance: .; v_gene: TRBV2; CDR3nt: TGTGCCAGCAGTGAAGTTCTTGGGGATGGGGCTTTCTTT; CDR3aa: CASSEVLGDGAFF
j_gene: TRBJ1-2; d_gene: TRBD1; abundance: .; v_gene: TRBV11-1; CDR3nt: TGTGCCAGCAGCCTCACAGGGGAGGATGGCTACACCTTC; CDR3aa: CASSLTGEDGYTF
j_gene: TRBJ2-3; d_gene: .; abundance: many; v_gene: TRBV7-9; CDR3nt: TGTGCCAGCAGCGAAAACCCGGGGGGCTACACAGATACGCAGTATTTT; CDR3aa: CASSENPGGYTDTQYF
j_gene: TRBJ2-7; d_gene: TRBD1; abundance: few; v_gene: TRBV9; CDR3nt: TGTGCCAGGCGGGGGACAGGGGACTACGAGCAGTACTTC; CDR3aa: CARRGTGDYEQYF
j_gene: TRBJ2-3; d_gene: .; abundance: .; v_gene: TRBV20-1; CDR3nt: TGCAGTGCTAGAGACAGGGTTCCAGATACGCAGTATTTT; CDR3aa: CSARDRVPDTQYF
j_gene: TRBJ2-7; d_gene: TRBD1; abundance: many; v_gene: TRBV28; CDR3nt: TGTGCCAGCAGTCCCCGGGACAGGGGGATACTTGAGCAGTACTTC; CDR3aa: CASSPRDRGILEQYF
j_gene: TRBJ1-5; d_gene: TRBD1; abundance: many; v_gene: TRBV7-9; CDR3nt: TGTGCCAGCAGCCCCGGAAGAGGGGGCGTGCAGCCCCAGCATTTT; CDR3aa: CASSPGRGGVQPQHF
j_gene: TRBJ2-7; d_gene: TRBD1; abundance: few; v_gene: TRBV5-1; CDR3nt: TGCGCCAGCAGAGCAAGTCCCGGGACAGGGAACGAGCAGTACTTC; CDR3aa: CASRASPGTGNEQYF
j_gene: TRBJ1-2; d_gene: TRBD1; abundance: .; v_gene: TRBV20-1; CDR3nt: TGCAGTGCTAGACCGACCGGGACAGGCAAATTCTTCTATGGCTACACCTTC; CDR3aa: CSARPTGTGKFFYGYTF
j_gene: TRBJ2-2; d_gene: .; abundance: .; v_gene: TRBV5-4; CDR3nt: TGTGCCAGCAGCCGACAGACCGGGGAGCTGTTTTTT; CDR3aa: CASSRQTGELFF
j_gene: TRBJ1-5; d_gene: .; abundance: few; v_gene: TRBV28; CDR3nt: TGTGCCAGCAGTTCGGGGACAACTTTTAGCAATCAGCCCCAGCATTTT; CDR3aa: CASSSGTTFSNQPQHF
j_gene: TRBJ2-5; d_gene: TRBD1; abundance: few; v_gene: TRBV6-5; CDR3nt: TGTGCCAGCAGTTTATTGACAGGGGGAGAGACCCAGTACTTC; CDR3aa: CASSLLTGGETQYF
j_gene: TRBJ2-7; d_gene: .; abundance: .; v_gene: TRBV28; CDR3nt: TGTGCCAGCAGTTTGGGGGAGCTCTATGCCGAGCAGTACTTC; CDR3aa: CASSLGELYAEQYF
j_gene: TRBJ1-2; d_gene: .; abundance: few; v_gene: TRBV5-1; CDR3nt: TGCGCCAGCAGCTTGGTGGGGGATCGTCGTGGCTACACCTTC; CDR3aa: CASSLVGDRRGYTF
j_gene: TRBJ2-1; d_gene: TRBD1; abundance: .; v_gene: TRBV3-1; CDR3nt: TGTGCCAGCAGCCAAGCCACGGGACAGGGGAATGAGCAGTTCTTC; CDR3aa: CASSQATGQGNEQFF
j_gene: TRBJ2-7; d_gene: TRBD1; abundance: many; v_gene: TRBV6-2/TRBV6-3; CDR3nt: TGTGCCAGCAGTTACCTTCGACCGGGACAGTCCTACGAGCAGTACTTC; CDR3aa: CASSYLRPGQSYEQYF
j_gene: TRBJ2-1; d_gene: .; abundance: many; v_gene: TRBV20-1; CDR3nt: TGCAGTGTCACACCAGGGTGGGATGAGCAGTTCTTC; CDR3aa: CSVTPGWDEQFF
j_gene: TRBJ2-1; d_gene: .; abundance: few; v_gene: TRBV10-3; CDR3nt: TGTGCCATCAGAGAGTCGGCAGGCTCGGGGGATGAGCAGTTCTTC; CDR3aa: CAIRESAGSGDEQFF
j_gene: TRBJ1-2; d_gene: .; abundance: .; v_gene: TRBV20-1; CDR3nt: TGCAGTGCTAGAGATCTGGTCAGGCTAAACTATGGCTACACCTTC; CDR3aa: CSARDLVRLNYGYTF